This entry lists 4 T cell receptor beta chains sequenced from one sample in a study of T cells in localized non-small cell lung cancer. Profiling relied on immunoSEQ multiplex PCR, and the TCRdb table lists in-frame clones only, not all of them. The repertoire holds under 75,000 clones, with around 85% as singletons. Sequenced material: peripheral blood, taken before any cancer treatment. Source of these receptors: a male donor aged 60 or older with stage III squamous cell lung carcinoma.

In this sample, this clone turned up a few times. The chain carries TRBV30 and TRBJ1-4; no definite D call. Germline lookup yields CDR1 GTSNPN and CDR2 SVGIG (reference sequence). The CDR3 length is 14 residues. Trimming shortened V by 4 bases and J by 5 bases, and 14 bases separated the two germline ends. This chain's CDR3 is CAWTLPGANEKLFF. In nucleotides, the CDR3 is TGTGCCTGGACCCTCCCAGGTGCCAATGAAAAACTGTTTTTT.

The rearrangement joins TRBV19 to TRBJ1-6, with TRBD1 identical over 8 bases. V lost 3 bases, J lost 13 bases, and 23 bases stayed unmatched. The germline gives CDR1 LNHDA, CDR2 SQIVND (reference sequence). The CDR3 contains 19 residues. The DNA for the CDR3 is TGTGCCAGTAGTATCACAGGGGGGCGATCACTCATTACCCCGACGCCCCTCCACTTT. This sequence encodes CASSITGGRSLITPTPLHF. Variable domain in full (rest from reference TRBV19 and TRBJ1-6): DGGITQSPKYLFRKEGQNVTLSCEQNLNHDAMYWYRQDPGQGLRLIYYSQIVNDFQKGDIAEGYSVSREKKESFPLTVTSAQKNPTAFYLCASSITGGRSLITPTPLHFGNGTRLTVT.

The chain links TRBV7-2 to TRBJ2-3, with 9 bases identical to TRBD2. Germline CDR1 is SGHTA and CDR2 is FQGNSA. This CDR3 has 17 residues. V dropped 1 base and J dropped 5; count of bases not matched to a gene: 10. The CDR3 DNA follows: TGTGCCAGCAGCTTAGACCCAGCGGGGGGAGTTTTAGATACGCAGTATTTT. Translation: CASSLDPAGGVLDTQYF.

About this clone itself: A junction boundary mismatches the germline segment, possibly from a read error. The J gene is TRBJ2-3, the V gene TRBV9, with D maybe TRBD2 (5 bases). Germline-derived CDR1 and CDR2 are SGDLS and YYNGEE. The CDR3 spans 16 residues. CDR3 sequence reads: CAGSSSGNPSTDTQYF. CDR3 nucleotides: TGTGCCGGCAGCTCGTCGGGGAACCCGAGCACAGATACGCAGTATTTT.